These T cell receptor beta chains were read from a single sample in a study of long-term antiretroviral therapy in people with HIV. The assay was immunoSEQ multiplex PCR, and TCRdb's table has in-frame clones only and misses some. This sample has 42,000 or so clones; roughly nine tenths occur once, and the top ten carry around 4%. Sample: unsorted PBMCs, taken 1.2 years after starting antiretroviral therapy. These receptors all stem from a woman aged 45-59 years with HIV. Both conserved end residues are part of each CDR3. D genes are given only for firm matches. Clone size is stated in some rows and not others, as once, few, many or a class when expanded.

D gene: -; J gene: TRBJ2-3; clone size: -; V gene: TRBV5-1; CDR3 protein: CASSLGGARDTQYF; CDR3 DNA: TGCGCCAGCAGCTTGGGCGGGGCCCGTGATACGCAGTATTTT
D gene: -; J gene: TRBJ1-1; clone size: -; V gene: TRBV9; CDR3 protein: CASSVGAPYNTEAFF; CDR3 DNA: TGTGCCAGCAGCGTAGGGGCCCCCTACAACACTGAAGCTTTCTTT
D gene: -; J gene: TRBJ1-6; clone size: -; V gene: TRBV6-5; CDR3 protein: CASSYSRGGSGSPLHF; CDR3 DNA: TGTGCCAGCAGTTACTCGAGGGGAGGCTCGGGTTCACCCCTCCACTTT
D gene: -; J gene: TRBJ1-5; clone size: -; V gene: TRBV19; CDR3 protein: CASSIKKGDNQPQHF; CDR3 DNA: TGTGCCAGTAGTATAAAGAAGGGGGACAATCAGCCCCAGCATTTT
D gene: -; J gene: TRBJ1-3; clone size: -; V gene: TRBV6-5; CDR3 protein: CASGPGQISGNTIYF; CDR3 DNA: TGTGCCAGCGGACCTGGGCAGATCTCTGGAAACACCATATATTTT
D gene: -; J gene: TRBJ2-7; clone size: -; V gene: TRBV21-1; CDR3 protein: CASSKGVF; CDR3 DNA: TGTGCCAGCAGCAAAGGGGTCTTC
D gene: TRBD2; J gene: TRBJ2-3; clone size: -; V gene: TRBV2; CDR3 protein: CASSVRRGATDTQYF; CDR3 DNA: TGTGCCAGCAGTGTCCGGCGGGGGGCCACAGATACGCAGTATTTT
D gene: -; J gene: TRBJ2-7; clone size: -; V gene: TRBV6-1; CDR3 protein: CASRIRRDEQYF; CDR3 DNA: TGTGCCAGCAGAATTAGGAGGGATGAGCAGTACTTC
D gene: -; J gene: TRBJ1-2; clone size: -; V gene: TRBV11-2; CDR3 protein: CASSLVGVGYTF; CDR3 DNA: TGTGCCAGCAGCTTAGTTGGGGTAGGCTACACCTTC
D gene: -; J gene: TRBJ2-5; clone size: -; V gene: TRBV10-3; CDR3 protein: CAISEGSGLQETQYF; CDR3 DNA: TGTGCCATCAGTGAGGGTAGCGGCTTACAAGAGACCCAGTACTTC
D gene: -; J gene: TRBJ1-4; clone size: -; V gene: TRBV19; CDR3 protein: CASSPPGMGEKLFF; CDR3 DNA: TGTGCCAGTAGCCCCCCGGGGATGGGTGAAAAACTGTTTTTT
D gene: TRBD1; J gene: TRBJ2-3; clone size: -; V gene: TRBV19; CDR3 protein: CASSIAGQVLYF; CDR3 DNA: TGTGCCAGTAGTATTGCTGGACAGGTTTTGTATTTT
D gene: -; J gene: TRBJ2-5; clone size: -; V gene: TRBV7-3; CDR3 protein: CASSLRGTTGTQYF; CDR3 DNA: TGTGCCAGCAGCTTAAGGGGGACCACCGGGACCCAGTACTTC
D gene: TRBD1; J gene: TRBJ2-3; clone size: -; V gene: TRBV29-1; CDR3 protein: CSVEDPSGQGWTDTQYF; CDR3 DNA: TGCAGCGTTGAAGATCCTTCTGGACAGGGGTGGACAGATACGCAGTATTTT
D gene: TRBD1; J gene: TRBJ2-1; clone size: -; V gene: TRBV7-9; CDR3 protein: CASRKQGEAYNEQFF; CDR3 DNA: TGTGCCAGCAGAAAACAGGGGGAAGCCTACAATGAGCAGTTCTTC
D gene: -; J gene: TRBJ1-4; clone size: -; V gene: TRBV4-1; CDR3 protein: CASSLMVWVEKLFF; CDR3 DNA: TGCGCCAGCAGCCTGATGGTTTGGGTTGAAAAACTGTTTTTT
D gene: TRBD1; J gene: TRBJ1-2; clone size: -; V gene: TRBV11-2; CDR3 protein: CASSLSSGQGLGYTF; CDR3 DNA: TGTGCCAGCAGCTTATCTTCCGGACAGGGGCTTGGCTACACCTTC
D gene: TRBD2; J gene: TRBJ2-2; clone size: -; V gene: TRBV7-9; CDR3 protein: CASSLNGGAIALFF; CDR3 DNA: TGTGCCAGCAGCTTAAACGGGGGGGCGATCGCGCTGTTTTTT
D gene: TRBD2; J gene: TRBJ2-5; clone size: -; V gene: TRBV7-2; CDR3 protein: CASSLVTSEETQYF; CDR3 DNA: TGTGCCAGCAGCTTAGTTACTAGCGAGGAGACCCAGTACTTC
D gene: -; J gene: TRBJ2-2; clone size: -; V gene: TRBV9; CDR3 protein: CASSVIREHTGELFF; CDR3 DNA: TGTGCCAGCAGCGTAATCAGGGAGCACACCGGGGAGCTGTTTTTT
D gene: -; J gene: TRBJ1-4; clone size: -; V gene: TRBV6-1; CDR3 protein: CASSYQGEKLFF; CDR3 DNA: TGTGCCAGCAGCTACCAGGGGGAAAAACTGTTTTTT
D gene: TRBD1; J gene: TRBJ1-2; clone size: once; V gene: TRBV29-1; CDR3 protein: CSVEEWTGGGYTF; CDR3 DNA: TGCAGCGTTGAAGAATGGACAGGAGGCGGCTACACCTTC
D gene: TRBD1; J gene: TRBJ1-1; clone size: once; V gene: TRBV29-1; CDR3 protein: CSVEGGQGSWMNTEAFF; CDR3 DNA: TGCAGCGTAGAGGGGGGACAGGGGAGTTGGATGAACACTGAAGCTTTCTTT
D gene: -; J gene: TRBJ1-3; clone size: once; V gene: TRBV11-2; CDR3 protein: CASSLAVAGNTIYF; CDR3 DNA: TGTGCCAGCAGCTTAGCCGTAGCCGGAAACACCATATATTTT
D gene: -; J gene: TRBJ2-2; clone size: -; V gene: TRBV5-5; CDR3 protein: CASSLVVGELFF; CDR3 DNA: TGTGCCAGCAGCTTGGTGGTCGGGGAGCTGTTTTTT
D gene: -; J gene: TRBJ1-2; clone size: -; V gene: TRBV5-1; CDR3 protein: CASSFSLYYGYTF; CDR3 DNA: TGCGCCAGCAGCTTTAGCCTTTACTATGGCTACACCTTC
D gene: -; J gene: TRBJ1-2; clone size: -; V gene: TRBV7-6; CDR3 protein: CASSLGPGVGGYTF; CDR3 DNA: TGTGCCAGCAGCTTGGGGCCGGGGGTGGGTGGCTACACCTTC